A selection of T cell receptor beta chains follows, all from one sample in a study of technical replicates of blood from a few donors. Profiled with immunoSEQ multiplex PCR; TCRdb holds only in-frame clones, not every one. The data show more than 80,000 clones, approximately 96% seen once. The sequenced material came from T cells isolated from PBMCs. These receptors were collected from a human donor in good health. The CDR3 runs from the conserved cysteine through the conserved F or W. Each record gives: D gene, J gene, V gene, clone size, CDR3 protein, CDR3 DNA. The D gene is left open where the match is weak. The listing skips clone size in some rows; elsewhere it reads once, few, many or a size class.

TRBD2 TRBJ2-2 TRBV28 NA CASSPGLALGGELFF TGTGCCAGCAGCCCGGGACTAGCGTTAGGCGGGGAGCTGTTTTTT
NA TRBJ1-5 TRBV6-1 NA CASSATSGNQPQHF TGTGCCAGCAGTGCGACTAGTGGCAATCAGCCCCAGCATTTT
NA TRBJ1-5 TRBV7-9 NA CASSLQGERGPQHF TGTGCCAGCAGCTTACAGGGTGAACGCGGGCCCCAGCATTTT
NA TRBJ2-3 TRBV27 NA CGGWEPASTDTQYF TGTGGTGGTTGGGAGCCCGCGAGCACAGATACGCAGTATTTT
TRBD2 TRBJ2-1 TRBV6-4 NA CASSSSGGANNEQFF TGTGCCAGCAGTTCCTCCGGGGGGGCTAACAATGAGCAGTTCTTC
TRBD2 TRBJ2-3 TRBV5-6 NA CASSLGVAGGGDTQYF TGTGCCAGCAGCTTGGGGGTAGCGGGAGGGGGAGATACGCAGTATTTT
TRBD2 TRBJ2-7 TRBV7-7 NA CASSLAGGDEQYF TGTGCTAGCAGCTTAGCGGGAGGGGACGAGCAGTACTTC
NA TRBJ1-1 TRBV19 NA CASSIGNTEAFF TGTGCCAGTAGTATCGGTAACACTGAAGCTTTCTTT
NA TRBJ2-1 TRBV6-1 NA CASSVRQSSSYNEQFF TGTGCCAGCAGTGTCCGACAGTCTAGCTCCTACAATGAGCAGTTCTTC
TRBD1 TRBJ2-3 TRBV4-2 NA CASSPVGTGQGPDTQYF TGTGCCAGCAGCCCCGTAGGTACGGGACAGGGGCCAGATACGCAGTATTTT
NA TRBJ2-5 TRBV9 NA CASSATSQETQYF TGTGCCAGCAGCGCCACTAGCCAGGAGACCCAGTACTTC
NA TRBJ2-3 TRBV11-3 few CASSPGAGPTDTQYF TGTGCCAGCAGCCCCGGGGCGGGGCCCACAGATACGCAGTATTTT
NA TRBJ2-3 TRBV7-3 NA CASSPGGGGDTQYF TGTGCCAGCAGTCCAGGGGGAGGCGGGGATACGCAGTATTTT
TRBD1 TRBJ1-4 TRBV7-9 NA CASSSSGTVNEKLFF TGTGCCAGCAGCTCTTCCGGGACAGTGAATGAAAAACTGTTTTTT
TRBD2 TRBJ2-7 TRBV5-4 NA CASSRGLAGGGEQYF TGTGCCAGCAGCCGGGGACTAGCGGGGGGCGGAGAGCAGTACTTC
TRBD2 TRBJ2-3 TRBV2 NA CASSGTSGSTDTQYF TGTGCCAGCAGCGGGACTAGCGGAAGCACAGATACGCAGTATTTT
NA TRBJ2-2 TRBV28 NA CASKLPLDGGGELFF TGTGCCAGCAAGCTCCCCCTCGACGGGGGCGGGGAGCTGTTTTTT
TRBD1 TRBJ1-2 TRBV5-4 NA CASSLDNRGPYLRDGYTF TGTGCCAGCAGCTTGGACAACAGGGGGCCATACCTTCGTGATGGCTACACCTTC
TRBD1 TRBJ2-7 TRBV18 NA CASSTPRDSYEQYF TGTGCCAGCTCCACGCCCCGGGACAGCTACGAGCAGTACTTC
TRBD2 TRBJ2-1 TRBV9 NA CASSVAGGRYNEQFF TGTGCCAGCAGCGTAGCGGGAGGGCGTTACAATGAGCAGTTCTTC
NA TRBJ2-5 TRBV7-2 NA CASSLENREETQYF TGTGCCAGCAGCTTAGAAAACAGGGAAGAGACCCAGTACTTC
TRBD1 TRBJ2-2 TRBV7-6 NA CASSVGTVAHTGELFF TGTGCCAGCAGCGTTGGGACAGTTGCTCACACCGGGGAGCTGTTTTTT
NA TRBJ2-7 TRBV5-1 NA CASSLSSGSSYEQYF TGCGCCAGCAGCTTGAGCTCGGGTAGCTCCTACGAGCAGTACTTC
NA TRBJ2-3 TRBV6-1 NA CASSELFSSYRLVSTDTQYF TGTGCCAGCAGTGAACTGTTCTCCTCTTACCGACTGGTAAGCACAGATACGCAGTATTTT
TRBD2 TRBJ2-5 TRBV2 NA CASRPGGGGSQETQYF TGTGCCAGCAGACCGGGAGGGGGTGGGTCCCAAGAGACCCAGTACTTC
NA TRBJ2-7 TRBV5-1 NA CASSLRGTDAYEQYF TGCGCCAGCAGCTTGCGCGGGACTGACGCGTACGAGCAGTACTTC
TRBD2 TRBJ2-3 TRBV11-2 NA CASSRGGAGVTDTQYF TGTGCCAGCAGTAGGGGCGGGGCGGGAGTCACAGATACGCAGTATTTT
TRBD2 TRBJ2-2 TRBV18 NA CAGSPSGTGTGELFF TGTGCCGGCTCTCCGAGCGGGACCGGGACCGGGGAGCTGTTTTTT
NA TRBJ2-7 TRBV23-1 NA CASLSKPGISYEQYF TGCGCCAGCTTGTCGAAGCCAGGGATTTCCTACGAGCAGTACTTC
NA TRBJ2-1 TRBV28 NA CASSETQVEQFF TGTGCCAGCAGCGAAACCCAGGTTGAGCAGTTCTTC
NA TRBJ1-1 TRBV4-2 NA CASSLRGGGISTEAFF TGTGCCAGCAGCCTCAGGGGAGGGGGAATAAGCACTGAAGCTTTCTTT